This T cell receptor (beta chain) was captured in a study of T cell responses to AZD1222 COVID-19 vaccine. Study-wide points: Of the AZD1222 recipients, only five to seven were seropositive at baseline. Spike regions recognized by vaccine-associated CD4 TCRs spanned the protein, led by 160-218 and 743-854. Donors skewed white British and female; clonal diversity was possibly underestimated.

The CDR3 sequence is 15 residues long. CDR1 is SGHRS, CDR2 YFSETQ, per germline. The junction had 11 bases not matched to a gene; V was cut back by 4 bases and J by 7 bases. Worth noting for this clone: As yet, its antigen is unknown.

Method: immunoSEQ multiplex PCR; TCRdb's copy keeps in-frame clones and lacks some. Among some 120,000 clones listed, around nine tenths were seen once. The chain combines TRBV5-1 with TRBJ2-1; 7 nucleotides line up with TRBD1. The TCR comes from an adult in good health. The specimen comprised peripheral blood, sampled on day 0 of AZD1222 vaccination. The DNA of the CDR3 is TGCGCCAGCAGCCAGGACAGGATGGGGCTAAATGAGCAGTTCTTC. It encodes CASSQDRMGLNEQFF. Full variable domain (outside the CDR3, taken from reference TRBV5-1 and TRBJ2-1): KAGVTQTPRYLIKTRGQQVTLSCSPISGHRSVSWYQQTPGQGLQFLFEYFSETQRNKGNFPGRFSGRQFSNSRSEMNVSTLELGDSALYLCASSQDRMGLNEQFFGPGTRLTVL.